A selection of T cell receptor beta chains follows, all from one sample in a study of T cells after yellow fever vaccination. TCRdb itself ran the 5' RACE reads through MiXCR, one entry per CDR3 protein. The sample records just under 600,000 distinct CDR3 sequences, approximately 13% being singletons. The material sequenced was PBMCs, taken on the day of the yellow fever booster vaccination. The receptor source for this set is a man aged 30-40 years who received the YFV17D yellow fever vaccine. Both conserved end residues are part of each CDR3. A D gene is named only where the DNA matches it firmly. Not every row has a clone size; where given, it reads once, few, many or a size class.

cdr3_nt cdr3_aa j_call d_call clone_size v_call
TGTGCTAGTGCCCGAAGGCCTGACTTCAACACTGAAGCTTTCTTT CASARRPDFNTEAFF TRBJ1-1 - - TRBV12-5
TGCGCCAGCAGTGAGTTGAGGTTTCATGAAGATTCACCCCTCCACTTT CASSELRFHEDSPLHF TRBJ1-6 - - TRBV10-2
TGCGCCAGCAGCTTGGAGGGTGGTTGGGACGAGCAGTACTTC CASSLEGGWDEQYF TRBJ2-7 - few TRBV5-1
TGTGCCATCAGTGACGGGCTAGCGGAAAAACACGGCTCCTACGAGCAGTACTTC CAISDGLAEKHGSYEQYF TRBJ2-7 TRBD2 many TRBV10-3
TGTGCCAGCAGAATACGACAGCGACCCTACGAGCAGTACTTC CASRIRQRPYEQYF TRBJ2-7 - - TRBV6-1
TGCAGCGCCGAGGGGAACCTAGACAATGAGCAGTTCTTC CSAEGNLDNEQFF TRBJ2-1 - - TRBV29-1
TGCGCCAGCAGTGAGTCCACGTGGAGGGGCACGTACAATGAGCAGTTCTTC CASSESTWRGTYNEQFF TRBJ2-1 - - TRBV10-1
TGTGCCAGCAGCTTAAAGTTTGCCGGGGAGCTGTTTTTT CASSLKFAGELFF TRBJ2-2 - few TRBV7-2
TGTGCCAGCAGCGTAATTGGGGCGAAGATAAATGAGCAGTTCTTC CASSVIGAKINEQFF TRBJ2-1 - - TRBV9
TGTGCCAGCCGTGGGGGCCAAACACTAATAGGAGGGGAGCTGTTTTTT CASRGGQTLIGGELFF TRBJ2-2 - few TRBV27
TGTGCCAGCAGCCTCCGGGAGAGGGAGCTGTTTTTT CASSLRERELFF TRBJ2-2 - few TRBV7-2
TGTGCCAGCAGTTCCCAGGGGCTAGCGGGCGGGACCCAGTACTTC CASSSQGLAGGTQYF TRBJ2-5 TRBD2 few TRBV12-3/TRBV12-4
TGTGCCAGCAGCTTTTCGATGGCTAGCTCCTACAATGAGCAGTTCTTC CASSFSMASSYNEQFF TRBJ2-1 - many TRBV5-5
TGTGCCTGGAGGCTCGCAGGCACCGGGGAGCTGTTTTTT CAWRLAGTGELFF TRBJ2-2 - - TRBV30
TGTGCCAGCAGCTCAGGGGACAGTCTGTACTACAATGAGCAGTTCTTC CASSSGDSLYYNEQFF TRBJ2-1 TRBD1 - TRBV11-1
TGTGCCAGCAGGAAAAGACAGGGGGGATCGGAGCAGTACTTC CASRKRQGGSEQYF TRBJ2-7 TRBD1 few TRBV6-1
TGTGCCAGCTCACTATCGGGACAGTCGATCTCTGGGGCCAACGTCCTGACTTTC CASSLSGQSISGANVLTF TRBJ2-6 TRBD1 few TRBV18
TGCGCCAGCAGCTTCGGGGGGAGAGGTTACAATGAGCAGTTCTTC CASSFGGRGYNEQFF TRBJ2-1 TRBD2 many TRBV5-1
TGTGCCAGCACCCCGCCCGGGAGGGCGTCGTTCTTC CASTPPGRASFF TRBJ2-1 TRBD2 few TRBV11-2
TGTGCCAGCAGCAGAAGAGGGGTGGAAAAACTGTTTTTT CASSRRGVEKLFF TRBJ1-4 - - TRBV7-2
TGCGCCAGCAGCTTGGACAGGGTTGAGAACAATGAGCAGTTCTTC CASSLDRVENNEQFF TRBJ2-1 - - TRBV5-1
TGCAGCGTTGTCTCTAGCTCAGATACGCAGTATTTT CSVVSSSDTQYF TRBJ2-3 - few TRBV29-1
TGTGCCAGCAGCCGCCGGACGGGGAGCAATCAGCCCCAGCATTTT CASSRRTGSNQPQHF TRBJ1-5 - few TRBV28
TGTGCCAGCAGCGTTTCGGGGGTTAGCTCCTACAATGAGCAGTTCTTC CASSVSGVSSYNEQFF TRBJ2-1 - few TRBV9